The 18 T cell receptor beta chains presented below share a single source sample, sequenced in a study of cytomegalovirus exposure and HLA in healthy donors. Both 60 Vbeta primers and 13 Jbeta primers went into the PCR. Here immunoSEQ multiplex PCR was the method, and the copy in TCRdb shows in-frame clones only, minus some. The sample gives roughly 160,000 clones, approximately 81% of which show up once; 1% is in the top ten. The source material was PBMCs. Receptor source: a man aged 25 to 40 in good health and CMV-seronegative.

The rearrangement uses TRBV29-1 and TRBJ1-1; D call uncertain. Trimming took off 4 bases at V and 14 bases at J, with 20 bases between the two ends. This CDR3 contains 12 residues. Germline values: CDR1 SQVTM, CDR2 ANQGSEA. CDR3 nucleotides: TGCAGCGTTGTTTTTGCGGCAGTTGAAGTGTTCTTT. Protein sequence: CSVVFAAVEVFF.

V is TRBV29-1 and J is TRBJ2-5, with a weak D call TRBD2 (6 bases). From germline, CDR1 is SQVTM and CDR2 ANQGSEA. Trimming cost V 7 bases and J 1 base, with 13 bases left between them. The CDR3 extends over 13 amino acids. CDR3 protein: CSAGLRLQETQYF. The CDR3 DNA reads as TGCAGCGCGGGACTGAGACTCCAAGAGACCCAGTACTTC.

The rearrangement links TRBV18 to TRBJ1-4; 8 bases match TRBD1. Trimming removed 0 bases from V and 7 bases from J; junction bases left unmatched: 7. CDR3 length: 16 amino acids. The germline gives CDR1 KGHSH, CDR2 LQKENI. For the CDR3, the DNA is TGTGCCAGCTCACCACCCGGACAGGGTGCGGCTGAAAAACTGTTTTTT. The encoded protein is CASSPPGQGAAEKLFF.

This chain uses TRBV16 with TRBJ2-7; 7 bases align to TRBD1. Germline V gene data show CDR1 as KGHSY and CDR2 as FQNENV. Losses at the gene ends were 3 bases for V and 0 bases for J; bases not matched to a gene: 2. The CDR3 spans 14 residues. The CDR3 protein is CASSQGTVSYEQYF. CDR3 sequence (DNA): TGTGCCAGCAGCCAGGGGACAGTCTCCTACGAGCAGTACTTC.

The chain carries TRBV5-4 and TRBJ2-2; weak D call: TRBD2 (7 bases). The CDR3 totals 13 residues. V dropped 9 bases and J dropped 5 bases, with 14 bases sitting between them. CDR1 SGHNT and CDR2 YYREEE come from the germline V gene (reference sequence). CDR3 sequence reads: CATPGGRTGELFF. The DNA for the CDR3 is TGTGCCACCCCCGGGGGGCGAACCGGGGAGCTGTTTTTT.

The chain joins TRBV6-5 to TRBJ2-7; D is unclear. The V gene's germline CDR1 is MNHEY and CDR2 SVGAGI. The CDR3 totals 11 residues. The V gene lost 5 bases and the J gene lost 3 bases, with 5 bases spanning the gap. This CDR3 reads CASSTYYEQYF. The CDR3 nucleotides are TGTGCCAGCAGTACCTACTACGAGCAGTACTTC.

The genes are TRBV14 and TRBJ2-7; 8 bases match TRBD2. The V gene's germline CDR1 is SGHDN and CDR2 FVKESK. The V gene end was trimmed by 3 bases and the J gene end by 0 bases; junction bases not matched to a gene: 7. CDR3 length: 16 amino acids. The CDR3 loop is CASSHTAGAPSYEQYF. The CDR3 DNA follows: TGTGCCAGCAGCCATACAGCGGGAGCGCCCTCCTACGAGCAGTACTTC.

The V call is TRBV10-3, the J call TRBJ2-3; D possibly corresponds to TRBD1 (6 bases). The CDR3 extends over 14 amino acids. V lost 10 bases and J 0 bases, leaving 14 bases between the germline ends. Germline V CDR1 and CDR2: ENHRY, SYGVKD. CDR3 amino acids: CATGIGQSTDTQYF. The CDR3 DNA reads as TGTGCCACGGGCATAGGACAGAGCACAGATACGCAGTATTTT.

The V and J genes are TRBV5-1 and TRBJ2-3; 8 bases are a match to TRBD2. Germline CDR1 reads SGHRS; CDR2 reads YFSETQ. This CDR3 is built from 16 residues. V shed 2 bases, J shed 2 bases, and the junction held 7 bases outside the gene matches. This CDR3 reads CASSFGTSGVTDTQYF. The CDR3 DNA reads TGCGCCAGCAGCTTTGGGACTAGTGGTGTCACAGATACGCAGTATTTT.

This chain links TRBV7-2 with TRBJ1-5, with 8 nucleotides matching TRBD1. Germline trimming cut 6 bases from V and 1 base from J; bases unmatched to any gene: 5. Germline V gene data show CDR1 as SGHTA and CDR2 as FQGNSA. This CDR3 contains 15 residues. CDR3 in amino acids: CASRAGGSSNQPQHF. CDR3 bases: TGTGCCAGCAGAGCAGGGGGCTCGAGCAATCAGCCCCAGCATTTT.

V gene TRBV19 combines with J gene TRBJ2-4; 9 bases match TRBD2. V dropped 3 bases and J dropped 0; count of bases not matched to a gene: 12. Germline CDR1 and CDR2: LNHDA and SQIVND (reference sequence). The CDR3 covers 19 residues. CDR3: CASSMVLSGREGAKNIQYF. The CDR3 bases are TGTGCCAGTAGTATGGTTTTGAGTGGGCGGGAGGGAGCCAAAAACATTCAGTACTTC. Together with reference TRBV19 and TRBJ2-4, the CDR3 gives the full variable domain: DGGITQSPKYLFRKEGQNVTLSCEQNLNHDAMYWYRQDPGQGLRLIYYSQIVNDFQKGDIAEGYSVSREKKESFPLTVTSAQKNPTAFYLCASSMVLSGREGAKNIQYFGAGTRLSVL.

The gene calls are TRBV2 and TRBJ2-3; no clear D. Germline values: CDR1 SNHLY, CDR2 FYNNEI. V shed 5 bases and J shed 0 bases, with 3 bases lying between them. CDR3 length: 12 residues. CDR3 sequence reads: CASSLSTDTQYF. CDR3 coding DNA: TGTGCCAGCAGTCTCAGCACAGATACGCAGTATTTT.

The chain carries TRBV4-1 and TRBJ1-6, with D unclear. With 0 bases removed from V and 10 bases from J, the gap between germline ends came to 13 bases. The length of the CDR3 is 15 residues. CDR1 and CDR2 (germline): MGHRA, YSYEKL. The CDR3 nucleotides are TGCGCCAGCAGCCAAGAACGCGAGGCGCCCTCACCCCTCCACTTT. It translates to CASSQEREAPSPLHF.

V gene TRBV27 combines with J gene TRBJ1-2; TRBD1 aligns across 9 bases. The CDR3 runs to 14 residues. Germline CDR1 MNHEY, CDR2 SMNVEV (reference sequence). Unmatched junction bases numbered 6, after V lost 6 bases and J lost 4 bases. Here the CDR3 DNA reads TGTGCCAGCAGAATAGGACAGGGGAGCTATGGCTACACCTTC. Its translation is CASRIGQGSYGYTF.

The chain carries TRBV6-4 and TRBJ2-2, with D possibly being TRBD2 (7 bases). The CDR3 runs 15 residues. The V end lost 0 bases, the J end lost 9 bases, and 14 bases lay between the germline ends. The germline V gene encodes CDR1 MRHNA and CDR2 SNTAGT. The CDR3 protein is CASSDSGGRTRELFF. The CDR3 DNA sequence: TGTGCCAGCAGTGACTCGGGGGGGCGAACCAGGGAGCTGTTTTTT.

CDR3 loop: CASIPVPGPVIAEAFF. The CDR3 DNA is TGTGCCAGCATCCCCGTGCCGGGTCCAGTCATCGCTGAAGCTTTCTTT. V is TRBV9 and J is TRBJ1-1; no clear D gene. This CDR3 region has 16 residues. Per the germline V gene, CDR1 is SGDLS and CDR2 is YYNGEE. Trimming shortened V by 6 bases and J by 6 bases, and 24 bases separated the two germline ends. The entire variable domain, with the rest obtained from reference TRBV9 and TRBJ1-1, is as follows: DSGVTQTPKHLITATGQRVTLRCSPRSGDLSVYWYQQSLDQGLQFLIQYYNGEERAKGNILERFSAQQFPDLHSELNLSSLELGDSALYFCASIPVPGPVIAEAFFGQGTRLTVV.

About this clone: A read error may account for a junction end that differs from germline. The chain has TRBV19 and TRBJ1-4; 7 nucleotides line up with TRBD1. Germline CDR1 is LNHDA and CDR2 is SQIVND (reference sequence). The CDR3 spans 13 residues. The CDR3 is CASTPTNHGQVVF. In DNA form, the CDR3 reads TGTGCCAGTACCCCTACAAACCACGGACAGGTAGTTTTT.

The table lists this clone with a count of one. CDR3 nucleotides: TGTGCCAGCAGTCACGGGGGGGCCGCCGGGTGCGAGCAGTACTTC. Amino acids: CASSHGGAAGCEQYF. The genes are TRBV25-1 and TRBJ2-7, with 8 nucleotides matching TRBD2. J lost 6 bases, V lost 5 bases, and 12 bases had no gene match. Germline CDR1 and CDR2: MGHDK and SYGVNS. This CDR3 has 15 residues.